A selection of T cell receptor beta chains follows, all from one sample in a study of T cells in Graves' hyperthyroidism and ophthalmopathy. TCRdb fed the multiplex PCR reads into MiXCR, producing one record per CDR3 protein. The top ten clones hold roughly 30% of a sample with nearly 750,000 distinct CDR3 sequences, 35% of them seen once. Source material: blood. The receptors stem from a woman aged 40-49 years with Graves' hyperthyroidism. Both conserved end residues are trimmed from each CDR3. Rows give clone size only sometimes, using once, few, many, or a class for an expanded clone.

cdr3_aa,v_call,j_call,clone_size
ASRGVGLGTYEQY,TRBV6-1,TRBJ2-7,few
ASSLPVQETQY,TRBV28,TRBJ2-5,many
ASSFWDNYEQY,TRBV28,TRBJ2-7,NA
SARDPGGLTGELF,TRBV20-1,TRBJ2-2,NA
ASIESGKETQY,TRBV6-5,TRBJ2-5,few
ASSVEQGPYEQY,TRBV9,TRBJ2-7,NA
ASRYGPEAETQY,TRBV10-2,TRBJ2-5,many
ASSKGQGAEEQY,TRBV7-9,TRBJ2-7,few
ASSPRDGGASYEQY,TRBV4-3,NA,NA
SARAGGPQGQAQY,TRBV20-1,TRBJ2-5,many
ASSTRSADTEAF,TRBV10-2,TRBJ1-1,few